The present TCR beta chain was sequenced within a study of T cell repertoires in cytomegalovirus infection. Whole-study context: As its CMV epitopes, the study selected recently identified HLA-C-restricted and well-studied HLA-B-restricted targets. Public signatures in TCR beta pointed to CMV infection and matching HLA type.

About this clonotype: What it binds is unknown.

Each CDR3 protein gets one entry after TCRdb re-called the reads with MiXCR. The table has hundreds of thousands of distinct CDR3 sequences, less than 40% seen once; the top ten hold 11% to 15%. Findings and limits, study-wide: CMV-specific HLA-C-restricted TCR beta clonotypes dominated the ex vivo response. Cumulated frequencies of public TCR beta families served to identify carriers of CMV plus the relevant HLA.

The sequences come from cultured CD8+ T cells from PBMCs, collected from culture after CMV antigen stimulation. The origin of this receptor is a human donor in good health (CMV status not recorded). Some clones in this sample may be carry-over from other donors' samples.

The CDR3 DNA is TGTGCCAGCTCACCATCAGGCTACAACAACTATGGCTACACCTTC. Translated, it gives CASSPSGYNNYGYTF. This chain links TRBV18 with TRBJ1-2; D is ambiguous. V lost 2 bases to trimming and J lost 2 bases, with 12 bases between them. The CDR3 runs 15 residues. The germline CDR1 and CDR2 sequences are KGHSH and LQKENI.